Listed below are T cell receptor beta chains from one sample, sequenced in a study of response to subunit inactivated influenza vaccine. MiXCR was run by TCRdb on the RT-PCR reads, yielding one entry per CDR3 protein. The sample lists fewer than 400,000 distinct CDR3 sequences, around a fifth seen once, with more than 8.5% in the top ten. The material sequenced was PBMCs from blood, taken approximately 22 months after vaccination. These receptors all come from a man between 50 and 75 years old who received an inactivated influenza vaccine. Each CDR3 is given with its conserved first and last residue. The order of the fields is clone size, D gene, J gene, V gene, CDR3 protein, CDR3 DNA. D genes are given only for firm matches. Clone sizes are given selectively: once, few, many, or a class where the clone is expanded.

clone_size: few
d_call: NA
j_call: TRBJ2-2
v_call: TRBV4-1
cdr3_aa: CASSPIGRRRNTGELFF
cdr3_nt: TGCGCCAGCAGCCCGATTGGGCGGAGGAGGAACACCGGGGAGCTGTTTTTT

clone_size: few
d_call: NA
j_call: TRBJ1-1
v_call: TRBV28
cdr3_aa: CASSWDMNTEAFF
cdr3_nt: TGTGCCAGCAGTTGGGACATGAACACTGAAGCTTTCTTT

clone_size: few
d_call: TRBD1
j_call: TRBJ2-1
v_call: TRBV29-1
cdr3_aa: CSVEIQGATNEQFF
cdr3_nt: TGCAGCGTTGAAATTCAGGGGGCTACAAATGAGCAGTTCTTC

clone_size: NA
d_call: NA
j_call: TRBJ2-1
v_call: TRBV24-1
cdr3_aa: CATSDPNGFNYNEQFF
cdr3_nt: TGTGCCACCAGTGATCCCAACGGGTTCAACTACAATGAGCAGTTCTTC

clone_size: NA
d_call: NA
j_call: TRBJ2-1
v_call: TRBV2
cdr3_aa: CASSTGGYNEQFF
cdr3_nt: TGTGCCAGCAGTACCGGGGGCTACAATGAGCAGTTCTTC

clone_size: NA
d_call: NA
j_call: TRBJ1-3
v_call: TRBV20-1
cdr3_aa: CSARSGVDTIYF
cdr3_nt: TGCAGTGCTAGAAGCGGCGTGGACACCATATATTTT

clone_size: NA
d_call: NA
j_call: TRBJ2-7
v_call: TRBV20-1
cdr3_aa: CSAIDGSPYEQYF
cdr3_nt: TGCAGTGCTATTGACGGGAGCCCCTACGAGCAGTACTTC

clone_size: NA
d_call: NA
j_call: TRBJ1-4
v_call: TRBV10-3
cdr3_aa: CAISTTGEKLFF
cdr3_nt: TGTGCCATCAGTACAACAGGTGAAAAACTGTTTTTT

clone_size: few
d_call: TRBD1
j_call: TRBJ1-2
v_call: TRBV27
cdr3_aa: CASSQRDSYYGYTF
cdr3_nt: TGTGCCAGCAGTCAAAGGGACAGCTACTATGGCTACACCTTC

clone_size: NA
d_call: NA
j_call: TRBJ1-6
v_call: TRBV10-2
cdr3_aa: CASSGNRVVSGNSPLHF
cdr3_nt: TGCGCCAGCAGTGGCAATAGAGTCGTGTCGGGTAATTCACCCCTCCACTTT

clone_size: many
d_call: NA
j_call: TRBJ1-1
v_call: TRBV12-3/TRBV12-4
cdr3_aa: CASSAGTPTESFF
cdr3_nt: TGTGCCAGCAGTGCCGGGACACCAACTGAATCTTTCTTT

clone_size: NA
d_call: NA
j_call: TRBJ1-1
v_call: TRBV19
cdr3_aa: CASRIYHEARVDTEAFF
cdr3_nt: TGTGCCAGTAGGATATATCACGAGGCACGGGTGGATACTGAAGCTTTCTTT

clone_size: NA
d_call: NA
j_call: TRBJ1-3
v_call: TRBV6-1
cdr3_aa: CATRDIGGNGNTIYF
cdr3_nt: TGTGCCACCCGGGATATTGGGGGCAACGGAAACACCATATATTTT

clone_size: few
d_call: NA
j_call: TRBJ1-2
v_call: TRBV6-1
cdr3_aa: CASSQPGSQAMSYTF
cdr3_nt: TGTGCCAGCTCTCAACCTGGGAGTCAGGCCATGAGCTACACCTTC

clone_size: NA
d_call: NA
j_call: TRBJ2-5
v_call: TRBV9
cdr3_aa: CASSVSETQETQYF
cdr3_nt: TGTGCCAGCAGCGTTTCAGAGACTCAAGAGACCCAGTACTTC

clone_size: NA
d_call: NA
j_call: TRBJ2-5
v_call: TRBV12-5
cdr3_aa: CASGFGETQYF
cdr3_nt: TGTGCTAGTGGTTTTGGGGAGACCCAGTACTTC

clone_size: many
d_call: NA
j_call: TRBJ1-1
v_call: TRBV24-1
cdr3_aa: CATSRRDGTEAFF
cdr3_nt: TGTGCCACGTCCCGGAGGGATGGAACTGAAGCTTTCTTT

clone_size: many
d_call: NA
j_call: TRBJ1-2
v_call: TRBV27
cdr3_aa: CASSLGRSYGYTF
cdr3_nt: TGTGCCAGCAGTTTAGGAAGGTCCTATGGCTACACCTTC

clone_size: few
d_call: TRBD2
j_call: TRBJ2-7
v_call: TRBV30
cdr3_aa: CAWRASGRVQYF
cdr3_nt: TGTGCCTGGAGGGCTAGCGGGAGGGTACAGTACTTC

clone_size: many
d_call: NA
j_call: TRBJ1-6
v_call: TRBV7-2
cdr3_aa: CASSFRRTADSPLHF
cdr3_nt: TGTGCCAGCAGCTTCAGACGGACAGCGGATTCACCCCTCCACTTT

clone_size: NA
d_call: TRBD1
j_call: TRBJ2-2
v_call: TRBV10-3
cdr3_aa: CAISEDRVGTGELFF
cdr3_nt: TGTGCCATCAGTGAGGACAGGGTTGGAACCGGGGAGCTGTTTTTT

clone_size: NA
d_call: NA
j_call: TRBJ2-5
v_call: TRBV9
cdr3_aa: CASSVAARAETQYF
cdr3_nt: TGTGCCAGCAGCGTAGCGGCTAGAGCAGAGACCCAGTACTTC

clone_size: NA
d_call: NA
j_call: TRBJ2-1
v_call: TRBV4-2
cdr3_aa: CASSPRGLSSYNEQFF
cdr3_nt: TGTGCCAGCAGCCCGCGCGGCCTGAGCTCCTACAATGAGCAGTTCTTC

clone_size: few
d_call: NA
j_call: TRBJ1-2
v_call: TRBV12-3/TRBV12-4
cdr3_aa: CASSFPQGLHGYTF
cdr3_nt: TGTGCCAGCAGTTTTCCTCAGGGCCTACATGGCTACACCTTC

clone_size: few
d_call: NA
j_call: TRBJ2-7
v_call: TRBV7-2
cdr3_aa: CASSLGPSRSNEQYF
cdr3_nt: TGTGCCAGCAGCTTAGGTCCGTCCCGCTCCAACGAGCAGTACTTC

clone_size: few
d_call: NA
j_call: TRBJ2-6
v_call: TRBV6-2/TRBV6-3
cdr3_aa: CASSSPQANVLTF
cdr3_nt: TGTGCCAGCAGTTCTCCGCAGGCCAACGTCCTGACTTTC

clone_size: NA
d_call: NA
j_call: TRBJ2-3
v_call: TRBV29-1
cdr3_aa: CSVESQGEGTDTQYF
cdr3_nt: TGCAGCGTTGAAAGTCAGGGAGAAGGAACAGATACGCAGTATTTT

clone_size: few
d_call: NA
j_call: TRBJ1-5
v_call: TRBV7-6
cdr3_aa: CASSADIGNQPQHF
cdr3_nt: TGTGCCAGCAGCGCGGACATCGGCAATCAGCCCCAGCATTTT

clone_size: few
d_call: NA
j_call: TRBJ1-1
v_call: TRBV12-3/TRBV12-4
cdr3_aa: CASSYRGGNTEAFF
cdr3_nt: TGTGCCAGCAGTTACCGAGGGGGGAACACTGAAGCTTTCTTT

clone_size: few
d_call: NA
j_call: TRBJ2-3
v_call: TRBV3-1
cdr3_aa: CASSRTGSSTDTQYF
cdr3_nt: TGTGCCAGCAGCCGAACCGGGAGTAGCACAGATACGCAGTATTTT

clone_size: many
d_call: TRBD1
j_call: TRBJ1-1
v_call: TRBV19
cdr3_aa: CASSMPGQAYTEAFF
cdr3_nt: TGTGCCAGTAGTATGCCGGGACAGGCGTACACTGAAGCTTTCTTT

clone_size: NA
d_call: TRBD1
j_call: TRBJ2-7
v_call: TRBV7-9
cdr3_aa: CASSHPFRGQGFYEQYF
cdr3_nt: TGTGCCAGCAGCCACCCTTTCCGGGGACAGGGATTCTACGAGCAGTACTTC

clone_size: once
d_call: TRBD1
j_call: TRBJ2-7
v_call: TRBV20-1
cdr3_aa: CSATRDRGSYEQYF
cdr3_nt: TGCAGTGCTACCCGGGACAGGGGGTCCTACGAGCAGTACTTC

clone_size: few
d_call: NA
j_call: TRBJ2-1
v_call: TRBV5-5
cdr3_aa: CASSQPAGRNEQFF
cdr3_nt: TGTGCCAGCAGCCAGCCGGCGGGGCGCAATGAGCAGTTCTTC

clone_size: NA
d_call: NA
j_call: TRBJ2-3
v_call: TRBV28
cdr3_aa: CASSPPVGDTQYF
cdr3_nt: TGTGCCAGCAGTCCCCCCGTAGGGGATACGCAGTATTTT

clone_size: NA
d_call: NA
j_call: TRBJ1-3
v_call: TRBV4-2
cdr3_aa: CASSQDLTEGNTIYF
cdr3_nt: TGTGCCAGCAGCCAAGATCTAACAGAGGGAAACACCATATATTTT

clone_size: NA
d_call: TRBD1
j_call: TRBJ2-1
v_call: TRBV18
cdr3_aa: CASSRWDRGGNEQFF
cdr3_nt: TGTGCCAGCTCACGATGGGACAGGGGAGGGAATGAGCAGTTCTTC

clone_size: NA
d_call: NA
j_call: TRBJ1-1
v_call: TRBV6-2/TRBV6-3
cdr3_aa: CASSYSAHTEAFF
cdr3_nt: TGTGCCAGCAGTTACTCGGCTCACACTGAAGCTTTCTTT

clone_size: NA
d_call: NA
j_call: TRBJ2-4
v_call: TRBV7-2
cdr3_aa: CASSLAGPNIQYF
cdr3_nt: TGTGCCAGCAGCTTAGCAGGCCCAAACATTCAGTACTTC